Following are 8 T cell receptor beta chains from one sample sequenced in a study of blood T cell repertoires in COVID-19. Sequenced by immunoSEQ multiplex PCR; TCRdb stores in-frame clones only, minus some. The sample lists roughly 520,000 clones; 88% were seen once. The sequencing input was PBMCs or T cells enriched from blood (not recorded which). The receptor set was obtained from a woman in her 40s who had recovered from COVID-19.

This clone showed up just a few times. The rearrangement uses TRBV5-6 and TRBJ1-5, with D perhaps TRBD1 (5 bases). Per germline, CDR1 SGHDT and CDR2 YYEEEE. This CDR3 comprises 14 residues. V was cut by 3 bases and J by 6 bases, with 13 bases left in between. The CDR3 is CASSSYRRGQPQHF. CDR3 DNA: TGTGCCAGCAGCTCATACAGGAGAGGTCAGCCCCAGCATTTT.

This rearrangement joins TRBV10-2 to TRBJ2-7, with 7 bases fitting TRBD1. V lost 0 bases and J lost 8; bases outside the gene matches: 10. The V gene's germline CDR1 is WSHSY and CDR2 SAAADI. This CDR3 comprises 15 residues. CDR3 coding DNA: TGCGCCAGCAGTGAGTCTACGGACAGGCTTGGACAGCAGTACTTC. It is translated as CASSESTDRLGQQYF.

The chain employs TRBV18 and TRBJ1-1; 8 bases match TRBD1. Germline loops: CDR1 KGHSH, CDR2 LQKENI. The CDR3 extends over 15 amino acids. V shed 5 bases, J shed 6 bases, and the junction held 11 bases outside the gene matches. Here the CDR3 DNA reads TGTGCCAGCTCAACTCCGGACAGGGCGGTGGCTGAAGCTTTCTTT. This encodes CASSTPDRAVAEAFF.

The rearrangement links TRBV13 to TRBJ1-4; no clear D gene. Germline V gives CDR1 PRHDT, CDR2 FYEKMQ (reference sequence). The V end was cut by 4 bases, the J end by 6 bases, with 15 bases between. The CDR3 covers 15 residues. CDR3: CASSSRRKVDEKLFF. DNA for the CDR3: TGTGCCAGCAGCTCCCGCAGGAAAGTTGATGAAAAACTGTTTTTT.

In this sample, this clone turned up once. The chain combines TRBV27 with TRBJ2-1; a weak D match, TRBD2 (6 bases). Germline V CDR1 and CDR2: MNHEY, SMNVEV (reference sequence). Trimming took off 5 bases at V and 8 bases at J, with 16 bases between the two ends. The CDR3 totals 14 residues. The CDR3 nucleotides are TGTGCCAGCAGTCTACTGTCGGGGGTCGATGAGCAGTTCTTC. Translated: CASSLLSGVDEQFF.

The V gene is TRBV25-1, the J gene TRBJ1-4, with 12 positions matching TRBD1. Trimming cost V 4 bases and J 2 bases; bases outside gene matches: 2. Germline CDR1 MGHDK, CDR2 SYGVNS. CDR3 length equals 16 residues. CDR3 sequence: CASSGGQGATNEKLFF. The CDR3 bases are TGTGCCAGCAGTGGGGGACAGGGGGCCACTAATGAAAAACTGTTTTTT.

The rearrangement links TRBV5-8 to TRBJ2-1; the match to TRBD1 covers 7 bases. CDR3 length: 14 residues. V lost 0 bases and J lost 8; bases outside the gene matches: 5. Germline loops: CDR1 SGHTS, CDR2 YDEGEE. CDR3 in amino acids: CASSLGQGFHEQFF. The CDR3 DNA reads TGTGCCAGCAGCTTGGGACAGGGATTTCATGAGCAGTTCTTC. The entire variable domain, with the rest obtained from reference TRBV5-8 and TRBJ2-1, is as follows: EAGVTQSPTHLIKTRGQQATLRCSPISGHTSVYWYQQALGLGLQFLLWYDEGEERNRGNFPPRFSGRQFPNYSSELNVNALELEDSALYLCASSLGQGFHEQFFGPGTRLTVL.

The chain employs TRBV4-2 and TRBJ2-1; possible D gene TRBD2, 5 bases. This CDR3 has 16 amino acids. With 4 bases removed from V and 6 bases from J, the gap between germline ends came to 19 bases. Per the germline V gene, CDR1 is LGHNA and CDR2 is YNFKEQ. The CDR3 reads CASSLPRAPGSNEQFF. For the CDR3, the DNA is TGTGCCAGCAGCCTCCCGCGGGCCCCGGGATCCAATGAGCAGTTCTTC.